The source of this T cell receptor beta chain is a study of cytomegalovirus exposure and HLA in healthy donors. PCR primers comprised 60 Vbeta and 13 Jbeta primers. Assay: immunoSEQ multiplex PCR; the TCRdb copy retains only in-frame clones and omits some. The sample holds around 200,000 clones, roughly four fifths seen once. CDR1 MNHNY and CDR2 SVGAGI come from the germline V gene (reference sequence). V lost 0 bases and J lost 4, with 7 bases in between. CDR3 length: 15 residues. This sequence was found in a woman aged 18 to 35 in good health and CMV-seronegative. This chain connects TRBV6-6 to TRBJ2-6, with D possibly being TRBD2 (5 bases). Sequenced input: PBMCs. DNA for the CDR3: TGTGCCAGCAGTTACTCCCCGGGAGGGGCCAACGTCCTGACTTTC. Translating gives CASSYSPGGANVLTF.